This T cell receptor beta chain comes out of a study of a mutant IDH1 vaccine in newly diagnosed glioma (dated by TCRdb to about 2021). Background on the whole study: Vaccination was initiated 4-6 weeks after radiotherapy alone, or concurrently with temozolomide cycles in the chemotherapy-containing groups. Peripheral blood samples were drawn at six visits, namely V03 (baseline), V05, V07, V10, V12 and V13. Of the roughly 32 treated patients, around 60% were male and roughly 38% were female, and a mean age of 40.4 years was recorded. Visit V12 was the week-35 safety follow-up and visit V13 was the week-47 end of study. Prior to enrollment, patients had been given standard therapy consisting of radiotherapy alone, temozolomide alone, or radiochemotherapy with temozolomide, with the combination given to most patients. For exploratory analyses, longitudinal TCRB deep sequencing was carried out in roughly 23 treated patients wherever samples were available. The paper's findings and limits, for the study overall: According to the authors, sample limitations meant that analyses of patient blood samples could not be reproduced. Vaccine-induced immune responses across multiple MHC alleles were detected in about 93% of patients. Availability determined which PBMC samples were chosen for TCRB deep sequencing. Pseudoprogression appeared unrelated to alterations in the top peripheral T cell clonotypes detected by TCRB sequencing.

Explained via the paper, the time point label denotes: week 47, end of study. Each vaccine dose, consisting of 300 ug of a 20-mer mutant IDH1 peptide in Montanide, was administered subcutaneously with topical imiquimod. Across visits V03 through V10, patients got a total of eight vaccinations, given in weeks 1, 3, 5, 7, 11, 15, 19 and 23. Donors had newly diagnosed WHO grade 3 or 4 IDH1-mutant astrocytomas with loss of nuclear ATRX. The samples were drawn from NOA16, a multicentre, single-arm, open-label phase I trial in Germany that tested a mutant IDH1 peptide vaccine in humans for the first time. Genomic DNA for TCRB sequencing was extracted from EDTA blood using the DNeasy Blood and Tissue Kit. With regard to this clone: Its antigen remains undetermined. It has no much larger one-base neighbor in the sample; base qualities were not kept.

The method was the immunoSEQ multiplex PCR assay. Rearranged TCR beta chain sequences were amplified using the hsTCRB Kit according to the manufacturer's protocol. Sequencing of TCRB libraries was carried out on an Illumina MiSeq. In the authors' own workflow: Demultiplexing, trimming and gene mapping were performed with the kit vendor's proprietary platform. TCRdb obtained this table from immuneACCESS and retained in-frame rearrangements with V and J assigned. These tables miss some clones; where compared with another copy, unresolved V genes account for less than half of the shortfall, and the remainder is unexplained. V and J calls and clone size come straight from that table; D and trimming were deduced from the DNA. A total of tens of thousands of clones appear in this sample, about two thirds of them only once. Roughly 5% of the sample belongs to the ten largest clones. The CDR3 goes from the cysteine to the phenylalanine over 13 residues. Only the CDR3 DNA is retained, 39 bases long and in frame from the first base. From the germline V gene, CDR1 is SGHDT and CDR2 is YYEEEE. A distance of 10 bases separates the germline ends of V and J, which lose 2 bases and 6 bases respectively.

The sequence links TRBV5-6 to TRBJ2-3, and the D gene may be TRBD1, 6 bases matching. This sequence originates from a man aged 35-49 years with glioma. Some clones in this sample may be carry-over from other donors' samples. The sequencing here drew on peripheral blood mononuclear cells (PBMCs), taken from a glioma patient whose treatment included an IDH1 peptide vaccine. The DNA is TGTGCCAGCAGCTTAGACAGGACCGATACGCAGTATTTT. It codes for CASSLDRTDTQYF.